This T cell receptor (beta chain) was obtained from a study of regulatory T cells in long-lasting Graves disease. The time point: newly diagnosed GD, antithyroid drugs for less than 3 months. After RNA was extracted from PBMCs, the TCR library was made from it. Per the germline V gene, CDR1 is MNHEY and CDR2 is SVGEGT. The CDR3 runs 13 residues. Trimming left V 5 bases short and J 9 bases short, with 14 bases between. Study observations and caveats: Owing to a sample size that was small, accuracy may have been reduced. Lower TCR diversity characterized persistent Graves' patients relative to newly diagnosed patients. The study found TRBV28, TRBJ1-2 and TRBJ2-5 favored in persistent disease.

This clonotype was detected many times. Its specificity is not known. Arm-PCR of CDR3 regions with iRepertoire HTBI primers generated TCR beta libraries. TCRdb itself ran the multiplex PCR reads through MiXCR, one entry per CDR3 protein. The table lists about 470,000 distinct CDR3 sequences, under 15% of them singletons. Separately, the same data were catalogued under a study of T cells in Graves' hyperthyroidism and ophthalmopathy.

This TCR came from a woman aged 25 to 39 with Graves disease. The genes are TRBV6-2 or TRBV6-3 and TRBJ2-1; D ambiguous. Sequenced material: peripheral blood mononuclear cells (PBMCs), taken at new diagnosis, from a patient treated with antithyroid drugs. This CDR3 is CASSESRVGEQFF. The CDR3 DNA sequence: TGTGCCAGCAGTGAGTCTAGGGTCGGTGAGCAGTTCTTC.